This T cell receptor beta chain was captured in a study of OX40 agonist ivuxolimab in advanced cancers. General study findings and limits: Expanded clones were, on average, more numerous among CD8+ T cells than CD4+.

Data came from immunoSEQ multiplex PCR; TCRdb stores just in-frame clones and leaves some out. The sample records 72,000 or so clones, about 91% being singletons. Concerning this clone: What it recognizes is unknown.

Germline V gives CDR1 MNHEY, CDR2 SMNVEV (reference sequence). V was shortened by 2 bases and J by 1 base, with 9 bases between the two germline ends. The CDR3 sequence is 15 residues long. This TCR was sampled from an adult with an advanced solid tumor such as melanoma, head and neck, liver or kidney cancer. The genes are TRBV27 and TRBJ1-5, with a weak D call TRBD1 (6 bases). The material sequenced was CD4+ or CD8+ T cells sorted from blood, taken in a trial of the OX40 agonist ivuxolimab. The chain's CDR3 is CASSLGQGSNQPQHF. CDR3 sequence (DNA): TGTGCCAGCAGTTTAGGGCAGGGGAGCAATCAGCCCCAGCATTTT.